This TCR beta chain was captured by sequencing in a study of cytomegalovirus exposure and HLA in healthy donors. Study-wide points: A list of 150 or so TCR beta chains associated with cytomegalovirus was given. Most TCR sequences were seen very rarely across donors, but some public TCRs occurred in many.

Germline V gene data show CDR1 as KGHSH and CDR2 as LQKENI. Trimming took 1 base from V and 4 from J; bases not matched to a gene: 4. This CDR3 has 15 residues. Donors came from a validation cohort of over a hundred subjects, distinct from the first 666-subject cohort. As concerns this clone: Its specificity is unknown.

The table came from immunoSEQ multiplex PCR; TCRdb's copy has only in-frame clones and leaves some out. In the table there are 120,000 or so clones, approximately 88% of which are singletons. V is TRBV18 and J is TRBJ2-1; 7 positions agree with TRBD2. The sequencing sample was made of PBMCs. This TCR was recovered from a woman aged 25 to 39 in good health and CMV-seropositive. This chain's CDR3 is CASSPRGLIYNEQFF. CDR3 nucleotide sequence: TGTGCCAGCTCACCACGGGGACTAATTTACAATGAGCAGTTCTTC.